One T cell receptor beta chain is described in this entry. The table lists this clonotype with many counts. Which antigen it targets is not known. Per-base qualities were not stored, and no clone one base away is much larger. The sample originates from a study of T cell repertoires in cytomegalovirus infection (dated by TCRdb to about 2019). Background for the entire study: The peptide stimulations were aimed at well-studied HLA-B-restricted epitopes as well as recently identified HLA-C-restricted CMV epitopes, whose presentation resists viral immunomodulation. Donor HLA type was relevant to the analysis, as public TCR beta signatures indicated carriage of CMV infection together with the matching HLA type.

Study-level results and caveats: The ex vivo response was dominated by HLA-C-restricted CMV-specific TCR beta clonotypes, and the single most frequent clonotype in two of eight donors was supplied by these HLA-C-restricted clonotypes. Carriers of CMV infection plus the relevant HLA type were discriminated by the cumulative frequency of public TCR beta family members in the study cohort and in an independent roughly 370-donor cohort.

Data came from an Illumina HiSeq 1500. TCRdb reworked the public reads: Q25 trimming with fastp, MiXCR clone assembly, productive beta chains retained. For every CDR3 protein sequence, its rows merge into one entry that carries the most common genes and DNA. A total of around 770,000 distinct CDR3 sequences appear in this sample, roughly 29% of them only once. The ten largest clones add up to around 12% of the sample. Trimming costs V 8 bases and J 4 bases, and their ends lie 14 bases apart. Sequences SGHTA (CDR1) and FQGNSA (CDR2) are obtained from the germline V gene. The CDR3 has 14 amino acids, counting the end cysteine and phenylalanine. Just CDR3 DNA is preserved here, 42 bases in frame from base 1. The sample's treatment or condition label, in plain terms: in vitro stimulation with specific CMV peptide epitopes to enrich CMV-specific T cells.

The sequence was obtained from a human donor in good health (CMV status not recorded). Some clones in this sample may be carry-over from other donors' samples. Recombination joined TRBV7-2 with TRBJ1-4, and possibly TRBD1, on 5 matching bases. Here the sequenced sample was cultured CD8+ T cells from PBMCs, taken from culture after CMV antigen stimulation. The base sequence is TGTGCCAGCGGGGGGGGACCGATTAATGAAAAACTGTTTTTT. Translated, this gives CASGGGPINEKLFF.